This T cell receptor (beta chain) was captured by sequencing in a study of cytomegalovirus exposure and HLA in healthy donors. A few counts support this clone. Germline CDR1 and CDR2: MGHRA and YSYEKL. CDR3 size: 16 residues. The trim removed 1 base at V and 8 bases at J, leaving 9 bases unmatched. The PCR contained 60 Vbeta and 13 Jbeta primers. The table came from immunoSEQ multiplex PCR; TCRdb's copy has only in-frame clones and leaves some out. The repertoire has about 150,000 clones, approximately 10% of them found once; the top ten carry more than 6.5%. The rearrangement links TRBV4-1 to TRBJ1-4; 8 nucleotides agree with TRBD1. The TCR was taken from a woman in her thirties or forties in good health and CMV-seropositive. The material sequenced was PBMCs. The CDR3 reads CASSQGGQALGEKLFF. For the CDR3, the DNA is TGCGCCAGCAGCCAAGGGGGACAGGCTCTCGGGGAAAAACTGTTTTTT.